This T cell receptor beta chain was retrieved from a study of T cell changes during pregnancy in multiple sclerosis. Measured with immunoSEQ multiplex PCR; TCRdb has only the in-frame clones, and not every one. The sample carries approximately 30,000 clones, 80% to 90% recorded once. The CDR3 loop spans 16 amino acids. Germline-derived CDR1 and CDR2 are MGHRA and YSYEKL. The trim removed 4 bases at V and 5 bases at J, leaving 11 bases unmatched. Source: CD8+ T cells from peripheral blood mononuclear cells, taken in the third trimester of pregnancy. This chain uses TRBV4-1 with TRBJ2-5, with 9 bases lining up with TRBD1. The receptor was derived from a female donor with multiple sclerosis, enrolled in a pregnancy study. The CDR3 DNA reads TGCGCCAGCAGCCCCTCCCCGGGGACAGGGATTGAGACCCAGTACTTC. Residues: CASSPSPGTGIETQYF.